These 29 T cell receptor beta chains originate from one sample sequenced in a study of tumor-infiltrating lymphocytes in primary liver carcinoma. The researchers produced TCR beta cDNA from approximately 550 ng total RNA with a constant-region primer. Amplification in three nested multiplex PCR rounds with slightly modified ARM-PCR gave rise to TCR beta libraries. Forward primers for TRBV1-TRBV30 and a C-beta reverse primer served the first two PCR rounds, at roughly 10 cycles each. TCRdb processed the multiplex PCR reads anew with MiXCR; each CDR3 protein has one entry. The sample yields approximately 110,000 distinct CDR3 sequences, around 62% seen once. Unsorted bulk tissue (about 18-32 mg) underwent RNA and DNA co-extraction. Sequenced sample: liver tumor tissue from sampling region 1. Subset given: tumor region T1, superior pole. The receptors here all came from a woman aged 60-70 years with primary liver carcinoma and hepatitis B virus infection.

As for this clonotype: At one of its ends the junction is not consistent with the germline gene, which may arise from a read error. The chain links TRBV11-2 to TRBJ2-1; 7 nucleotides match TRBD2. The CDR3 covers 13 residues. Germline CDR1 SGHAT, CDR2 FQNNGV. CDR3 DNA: TGTGCCAGCAGCTGGACTAGAGGAGCAGAGCACTTCTTC. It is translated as CASSWTRGAEHFF. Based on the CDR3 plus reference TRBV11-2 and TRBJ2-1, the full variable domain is EAGVAQSPRYKIIEKRQSVAFWCNPISGHATLYWYQQILGQGPKLLIQFQNNGVVDDSQLPKDRFSAERLKGVDSTLKIQPAKLEDSAVYLCASSWTRGAEHFFGPGTRLTVL.

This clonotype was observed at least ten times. The CDR3 spells CASSQVPGQGSEKLFF. CDR3 sequence (DNA): TGCGCCAGCAGCCAAGTTCCGGGACAGGGAAGTGAAAAACTGTTTTTT. The J gene is TRBJ1-4, the V gene TRBV4-1; 9 nucleotides align to TRBD1. Trimming cost V 1 base and J 7 bases; bases outside gene matches: 7. CDR1 and CDR2 from the germline V gene are MGHRA and YSYEKL. This CDR3 is built from 16 residues.

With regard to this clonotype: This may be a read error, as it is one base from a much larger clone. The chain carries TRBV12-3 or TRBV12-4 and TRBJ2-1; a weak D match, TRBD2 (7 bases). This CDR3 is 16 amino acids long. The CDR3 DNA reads TGTGCCAACAGTCCCGGTACGGGGGGCAAATACAATGAGCAGTTCTTC. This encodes CANSPGTGGKYNEQFF.

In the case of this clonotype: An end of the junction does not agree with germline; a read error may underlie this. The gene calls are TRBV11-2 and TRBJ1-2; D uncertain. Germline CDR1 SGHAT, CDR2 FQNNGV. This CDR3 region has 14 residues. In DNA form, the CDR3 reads TGTGTCAGCAGCTCAGATAGGGCAGCCTATGGCTACACCTTC. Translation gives CVSSSDRAAYGYTF.

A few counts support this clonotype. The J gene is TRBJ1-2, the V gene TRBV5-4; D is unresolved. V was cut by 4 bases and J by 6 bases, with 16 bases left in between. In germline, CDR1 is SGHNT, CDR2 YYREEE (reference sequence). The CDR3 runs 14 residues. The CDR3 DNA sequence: TGTGCCAGCAGCCCGGGATCACCAAGGGATGGCTACACCTTC. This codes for CASSPGSPRDGYTF.

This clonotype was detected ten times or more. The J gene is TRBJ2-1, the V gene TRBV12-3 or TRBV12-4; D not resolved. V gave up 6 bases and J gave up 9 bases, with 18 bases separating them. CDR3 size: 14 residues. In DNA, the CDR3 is TGTGCCAGCAGGGATAGCAGGATCGGTGGTGAGCAGTTCTTC. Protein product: CASRDSRIGGEQFF.

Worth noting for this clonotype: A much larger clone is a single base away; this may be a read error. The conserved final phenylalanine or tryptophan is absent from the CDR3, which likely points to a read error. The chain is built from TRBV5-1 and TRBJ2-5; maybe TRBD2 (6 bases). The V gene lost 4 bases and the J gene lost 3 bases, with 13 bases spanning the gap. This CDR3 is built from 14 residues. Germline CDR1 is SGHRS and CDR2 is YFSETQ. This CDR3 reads CASSPNSGEETQYS. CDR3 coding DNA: TGCGCCAGCAGCCCAAATAGCGGCGAAGAGACCCAGTACTCC.

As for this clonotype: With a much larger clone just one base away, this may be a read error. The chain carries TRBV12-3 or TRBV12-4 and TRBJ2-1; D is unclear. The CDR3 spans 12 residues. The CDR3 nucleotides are TGTGCCAGCAGTTTAGGTTGGGGTGAGCTGTTCTTC. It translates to CASSLGWGELFF.

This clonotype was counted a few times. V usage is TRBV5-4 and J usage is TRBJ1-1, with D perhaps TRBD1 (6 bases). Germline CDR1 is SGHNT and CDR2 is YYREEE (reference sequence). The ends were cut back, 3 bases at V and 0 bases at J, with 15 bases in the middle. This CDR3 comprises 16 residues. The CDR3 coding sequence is TGTGCCAGCAGCTGGGGGGGGGCCCAAATGAACACTGAAGCTTTCTTT. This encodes CASSWGGAQMNTEAFF.

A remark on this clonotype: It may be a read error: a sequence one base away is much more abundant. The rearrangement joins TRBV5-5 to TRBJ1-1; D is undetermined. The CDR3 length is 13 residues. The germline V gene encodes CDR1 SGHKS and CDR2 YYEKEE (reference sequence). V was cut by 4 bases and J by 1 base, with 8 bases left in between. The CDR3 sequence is CASSMVSNTEAFF. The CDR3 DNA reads TGTGCCAGCAGCATGGTGTCGAACACTGAAGCTTTCTTT.

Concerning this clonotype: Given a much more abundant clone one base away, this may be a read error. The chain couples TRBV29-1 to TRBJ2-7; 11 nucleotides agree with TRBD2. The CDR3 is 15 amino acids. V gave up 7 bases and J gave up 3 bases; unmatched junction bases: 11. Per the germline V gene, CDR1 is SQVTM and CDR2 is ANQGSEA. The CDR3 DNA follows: TGCAGCGCCCCGGTCACTAGCGGGAGCCTCTACGAGCAGTACTTC. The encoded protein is CSAPVTSGSLYEQYF.

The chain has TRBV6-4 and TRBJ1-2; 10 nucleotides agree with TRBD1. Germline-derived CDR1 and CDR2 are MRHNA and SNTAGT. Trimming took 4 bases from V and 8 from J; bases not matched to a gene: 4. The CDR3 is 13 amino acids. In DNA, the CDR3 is TGTGCCAGCAGTGGGGGACAGGGGATCGGCTACACCTTC. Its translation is CASSGGQGIGYTF.

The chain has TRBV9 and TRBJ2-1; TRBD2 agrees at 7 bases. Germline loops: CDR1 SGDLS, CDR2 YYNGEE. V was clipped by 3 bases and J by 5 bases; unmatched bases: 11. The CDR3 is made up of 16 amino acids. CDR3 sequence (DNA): TGTGCCAGCAGCGCTTTAGGACTAGAGGGAGACAATGAGCAGTTCTTC. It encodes CASSALGLEGDNEQFF.

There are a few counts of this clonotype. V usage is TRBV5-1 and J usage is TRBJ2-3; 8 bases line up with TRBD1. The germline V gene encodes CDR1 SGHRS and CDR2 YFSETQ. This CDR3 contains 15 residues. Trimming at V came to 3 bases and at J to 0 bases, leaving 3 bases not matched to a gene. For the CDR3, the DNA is TGCGCCAGCAGCTCCCAGGGGGCGAGCACAGATACGCAGTATTTT. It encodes CASSSQGASTDTQYF.

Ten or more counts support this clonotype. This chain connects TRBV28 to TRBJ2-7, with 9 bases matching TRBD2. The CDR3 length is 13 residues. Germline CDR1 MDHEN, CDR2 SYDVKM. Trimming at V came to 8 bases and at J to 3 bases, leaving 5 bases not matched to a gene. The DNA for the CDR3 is TGTGCCAGCTTTAGCGGGAGTGGCTACGAGCAGTACTTC. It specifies CASFSGSGYEQYF.

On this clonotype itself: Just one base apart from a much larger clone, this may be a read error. In DNA, the CDR3 is TGTGCCGGCAGTTTCAGGGGACTTAAAGCTTTCTTT. Its translation is CAGSFRGLKAFF. V is TRBV28 and J is TRBJ1-1; weak D call: TRBD1 (6 bases). In germline, CDR1 is MDHEN, CDR2 SYDVKM. The CDR3 runs to 12 residues.

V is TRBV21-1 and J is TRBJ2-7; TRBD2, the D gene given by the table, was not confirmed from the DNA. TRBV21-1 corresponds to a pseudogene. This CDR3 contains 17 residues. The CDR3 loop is CASSEGGLAFLSYEQYF. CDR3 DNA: TGTGCCAGCAGCGAAGGGGGACTAGCATTCCTCTCCTACGAGCAGTACTTC.

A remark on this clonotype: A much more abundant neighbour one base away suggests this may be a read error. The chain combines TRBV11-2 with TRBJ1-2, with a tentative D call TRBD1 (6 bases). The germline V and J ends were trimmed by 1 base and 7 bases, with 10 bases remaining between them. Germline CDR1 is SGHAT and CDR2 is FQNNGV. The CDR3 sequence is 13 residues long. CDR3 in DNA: TGTGCCAGCAGCTTAGCAGAACAGGGTGGCTACACCTTC. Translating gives CASSLAEQGGYTF. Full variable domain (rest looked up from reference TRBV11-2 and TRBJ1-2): EAGVAQSPRYKIIEKRQSVAFWCNPISGHATLYWYQQILGQGPKLLIQFQNNGVVDDSQLPKDRFSAERLKGVDSTLKIQPAKLEDSAVYLCASSLAEQGGYTFGSGTRLTVV.

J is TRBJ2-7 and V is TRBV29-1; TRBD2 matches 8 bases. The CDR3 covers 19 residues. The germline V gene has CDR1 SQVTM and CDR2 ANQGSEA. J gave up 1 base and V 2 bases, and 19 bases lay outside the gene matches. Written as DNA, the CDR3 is TGCAGCGTTGAACTGTCCGGTTCCAACGGGAGGGCCAGGTCCTACGAGCAGTACTTC. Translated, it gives CSVELSGSNGRARSYEQYF.

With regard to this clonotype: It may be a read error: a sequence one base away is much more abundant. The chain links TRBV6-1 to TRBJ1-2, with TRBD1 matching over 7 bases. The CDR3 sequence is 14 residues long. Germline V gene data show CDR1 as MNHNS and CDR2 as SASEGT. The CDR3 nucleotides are TGTGCCAGCAGTGGACAGGGTCGGGCCTATGACTACACCTTC. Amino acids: CASSGQGRAYDYTF.

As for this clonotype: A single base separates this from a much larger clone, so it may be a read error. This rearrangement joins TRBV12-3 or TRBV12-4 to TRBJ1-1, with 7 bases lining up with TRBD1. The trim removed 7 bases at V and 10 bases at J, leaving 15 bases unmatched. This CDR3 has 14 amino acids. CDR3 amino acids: CASTLSATAGGAFF. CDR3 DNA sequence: TGTGCCAGCACCCTTTCGGCGACGGCAGGGGGAGCTTTCTTT.

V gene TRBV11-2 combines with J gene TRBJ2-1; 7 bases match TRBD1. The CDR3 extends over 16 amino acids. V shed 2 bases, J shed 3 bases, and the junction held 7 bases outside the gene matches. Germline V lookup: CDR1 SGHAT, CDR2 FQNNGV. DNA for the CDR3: TGTGCCAGCAGCTTACCGGGACAGAGATTCTACAATGAGCAGTTCTTC. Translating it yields CASSLPGQRFYNEQFF.

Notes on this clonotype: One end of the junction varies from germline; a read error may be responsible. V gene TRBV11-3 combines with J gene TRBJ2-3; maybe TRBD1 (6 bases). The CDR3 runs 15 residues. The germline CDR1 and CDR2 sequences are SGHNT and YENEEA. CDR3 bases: TGTGTCAGCAGCCTAGGGTTGGGGGCTAGAGATACGCAGTATTTT. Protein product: CVSSLGLGARDTQYF. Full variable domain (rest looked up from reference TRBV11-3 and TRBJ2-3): EAGVVQSPRYKIIEKKQPVAFWCNPISGHNTLYWYLQNLGQGPELLIRYENEEAVDDSQLPKDRFSAERLKGVDSTLKIQPAELGDSAVYLCVSSLGLGARDTQYFGPGTRLTVL.

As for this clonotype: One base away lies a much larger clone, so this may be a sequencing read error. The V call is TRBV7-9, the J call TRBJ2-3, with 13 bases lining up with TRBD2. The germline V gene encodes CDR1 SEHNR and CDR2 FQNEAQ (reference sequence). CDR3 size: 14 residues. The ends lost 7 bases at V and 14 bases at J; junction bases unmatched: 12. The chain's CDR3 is CASNKTSGRAVAYF. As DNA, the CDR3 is TGTGCCAGCAACAAAACTAGCGGGAGGGCCGTCGCGTATTTT.

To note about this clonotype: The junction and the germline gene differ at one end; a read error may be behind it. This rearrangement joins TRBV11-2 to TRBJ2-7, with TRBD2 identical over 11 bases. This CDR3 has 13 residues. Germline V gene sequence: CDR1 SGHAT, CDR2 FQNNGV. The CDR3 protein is CASSLTSGSEQCF. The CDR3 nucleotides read TGTGCAAGTAGCTTAACTAGCGGGAGCGAGCAGTGCTTC.

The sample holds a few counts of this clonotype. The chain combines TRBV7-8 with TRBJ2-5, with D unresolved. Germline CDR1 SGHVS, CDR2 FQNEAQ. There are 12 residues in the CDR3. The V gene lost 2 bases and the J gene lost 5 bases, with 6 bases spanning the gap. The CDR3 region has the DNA TGTGCCAGCAGCTTATCCCCGGAGACCCAGTACTTC. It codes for CASSLSPETQYF. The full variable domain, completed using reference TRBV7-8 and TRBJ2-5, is GAGVSQSPRYKVAKRGQDVALRCDPISGHVSLFWYQQALGQGPEFLTYFQNEAQLDKSGLPSDRFFAERPEGSVSTLKIQRTQQEDSAVYLCASSLSPETQYFGPGTRLLVL.

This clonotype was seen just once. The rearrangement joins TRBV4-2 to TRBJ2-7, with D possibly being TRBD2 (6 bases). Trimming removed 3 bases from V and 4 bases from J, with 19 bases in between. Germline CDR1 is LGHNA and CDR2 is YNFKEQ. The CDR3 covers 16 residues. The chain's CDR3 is CASSQSQREATYEQYV. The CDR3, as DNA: TGTGCCAGCAGCCAGTCCCAGAGGGAGGCTACATACGAGCAGTACGTC.

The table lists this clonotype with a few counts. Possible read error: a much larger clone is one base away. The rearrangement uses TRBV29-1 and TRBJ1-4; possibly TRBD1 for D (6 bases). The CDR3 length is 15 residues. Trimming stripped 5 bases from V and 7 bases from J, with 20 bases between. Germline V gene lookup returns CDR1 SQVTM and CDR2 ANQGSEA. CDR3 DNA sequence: TGCAGCGTTTTTTCCCCGGAACAGGGAACTGAAAAACTGTTTTTT. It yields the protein CSVFSPEQGTEKLFF.

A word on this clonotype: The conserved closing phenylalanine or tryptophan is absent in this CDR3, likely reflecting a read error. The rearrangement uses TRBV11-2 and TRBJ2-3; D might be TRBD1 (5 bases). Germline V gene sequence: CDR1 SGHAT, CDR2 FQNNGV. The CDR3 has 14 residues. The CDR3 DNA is TGTGCGAGCAGCATGGGGCTTCCCATAGATACGCAGTATCTT. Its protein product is CASSMGLPIDTQYL.